The T cell receptor (beta chain) under discussion was sequenced for a study of control samples from healthy donors and cancer patients (dated by TCRdb to about 2020). Library prep was done by the immunoSEQ multiplex PCR assay. The table comes from immuneACCESS by way of TCRdb, which keeps in-frame sequences with V and J called. Part of the clones is missing from these tables; in studies checked, under half for an unresolved V gene and the rest for unknown reasons. Within this sample are about 160,000 clones, with 80% to 95% of them counted one time only. Roughly 5.7% of the sample is held by the ten biggest clonotypes. In the case of this clone: Its antigen specificity is not known. No base quality values were provided; no much bigger clone lies one nucleotide off.

V is reduced by 4 bases and J by 2 bases, leaving a spacing of 18 bases between them. Its CDR3 holds 17 amino acids, cysteine through phenylalanine. The sequence is cut down to CDR3 DNA, 51 bases in frame from base 1. From a lookup of the germline V gene (reference sequence), CDR1 and CDR2 are SEHNR and FQNEAQ. The sample was blood. The clonotype originates from a man younger than 30 in good health. The chain is assembled from TRBV7-9 and TRBJ1-3; the D gene identity is not certain. The sequenced DNA: TGTGCCAGCAGCTCTCTCTTACGGGAATCTACTGGAAACACCATATATTTT. It translates as CASSSLLRESTGNTIYF.